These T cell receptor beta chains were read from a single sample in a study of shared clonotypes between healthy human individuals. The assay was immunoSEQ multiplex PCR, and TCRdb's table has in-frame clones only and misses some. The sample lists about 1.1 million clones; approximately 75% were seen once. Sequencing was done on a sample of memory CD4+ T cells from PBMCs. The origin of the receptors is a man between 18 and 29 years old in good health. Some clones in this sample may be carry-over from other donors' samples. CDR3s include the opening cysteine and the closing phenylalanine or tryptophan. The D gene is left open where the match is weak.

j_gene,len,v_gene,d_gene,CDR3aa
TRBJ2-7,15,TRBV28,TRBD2,CASSLSSGRMNEQYF
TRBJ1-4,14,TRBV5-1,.,CASSLLGGFEKLFF
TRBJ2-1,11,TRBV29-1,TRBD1,CSVIQGAEQFF
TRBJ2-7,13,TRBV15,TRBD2,CATFSGNGDEQYF
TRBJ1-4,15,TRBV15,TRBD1,CATSRDGQGNEKLFF
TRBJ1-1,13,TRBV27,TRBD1,CASRQTGGTEAFF
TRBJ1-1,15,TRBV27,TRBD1,CASRINRGGSTEAFF
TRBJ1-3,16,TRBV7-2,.,CASSLNPRRSGNTIYF
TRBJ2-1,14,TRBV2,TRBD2,CASSPGTSRNEQFF
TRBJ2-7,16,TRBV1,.,CTSSRLAGERDDEQYF
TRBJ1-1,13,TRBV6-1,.,CASSEAGGVQAFF
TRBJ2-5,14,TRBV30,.,CAWSLRLGDGAQYF
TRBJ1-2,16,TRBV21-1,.,CASSKMVRNFNYGYTF
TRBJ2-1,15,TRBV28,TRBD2,CASSSRVAGYNEQFF
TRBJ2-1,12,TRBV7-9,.,CASGLWPGEQFF
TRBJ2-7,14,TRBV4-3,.,CASSQRGRVGEQYF
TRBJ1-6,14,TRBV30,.,CAWRGDGKNSPLHF
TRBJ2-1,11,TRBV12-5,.,CASGSVSEQFF
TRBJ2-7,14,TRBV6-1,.,CASSIRAPRYEQYF
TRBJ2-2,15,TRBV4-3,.,CASSGVSLNTGELFF
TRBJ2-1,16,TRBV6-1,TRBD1,CASSEAGAGGFNEQFF
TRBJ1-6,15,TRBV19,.,CASSTAGNWNSPLHF
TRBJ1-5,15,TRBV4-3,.,CASSQDWGYNQPQHF
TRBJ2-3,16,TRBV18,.,CASSPSGVAGTDTQYF
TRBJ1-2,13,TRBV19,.,CASSDHTRYGYTF
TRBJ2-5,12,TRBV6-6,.,CATRGDQETQYF